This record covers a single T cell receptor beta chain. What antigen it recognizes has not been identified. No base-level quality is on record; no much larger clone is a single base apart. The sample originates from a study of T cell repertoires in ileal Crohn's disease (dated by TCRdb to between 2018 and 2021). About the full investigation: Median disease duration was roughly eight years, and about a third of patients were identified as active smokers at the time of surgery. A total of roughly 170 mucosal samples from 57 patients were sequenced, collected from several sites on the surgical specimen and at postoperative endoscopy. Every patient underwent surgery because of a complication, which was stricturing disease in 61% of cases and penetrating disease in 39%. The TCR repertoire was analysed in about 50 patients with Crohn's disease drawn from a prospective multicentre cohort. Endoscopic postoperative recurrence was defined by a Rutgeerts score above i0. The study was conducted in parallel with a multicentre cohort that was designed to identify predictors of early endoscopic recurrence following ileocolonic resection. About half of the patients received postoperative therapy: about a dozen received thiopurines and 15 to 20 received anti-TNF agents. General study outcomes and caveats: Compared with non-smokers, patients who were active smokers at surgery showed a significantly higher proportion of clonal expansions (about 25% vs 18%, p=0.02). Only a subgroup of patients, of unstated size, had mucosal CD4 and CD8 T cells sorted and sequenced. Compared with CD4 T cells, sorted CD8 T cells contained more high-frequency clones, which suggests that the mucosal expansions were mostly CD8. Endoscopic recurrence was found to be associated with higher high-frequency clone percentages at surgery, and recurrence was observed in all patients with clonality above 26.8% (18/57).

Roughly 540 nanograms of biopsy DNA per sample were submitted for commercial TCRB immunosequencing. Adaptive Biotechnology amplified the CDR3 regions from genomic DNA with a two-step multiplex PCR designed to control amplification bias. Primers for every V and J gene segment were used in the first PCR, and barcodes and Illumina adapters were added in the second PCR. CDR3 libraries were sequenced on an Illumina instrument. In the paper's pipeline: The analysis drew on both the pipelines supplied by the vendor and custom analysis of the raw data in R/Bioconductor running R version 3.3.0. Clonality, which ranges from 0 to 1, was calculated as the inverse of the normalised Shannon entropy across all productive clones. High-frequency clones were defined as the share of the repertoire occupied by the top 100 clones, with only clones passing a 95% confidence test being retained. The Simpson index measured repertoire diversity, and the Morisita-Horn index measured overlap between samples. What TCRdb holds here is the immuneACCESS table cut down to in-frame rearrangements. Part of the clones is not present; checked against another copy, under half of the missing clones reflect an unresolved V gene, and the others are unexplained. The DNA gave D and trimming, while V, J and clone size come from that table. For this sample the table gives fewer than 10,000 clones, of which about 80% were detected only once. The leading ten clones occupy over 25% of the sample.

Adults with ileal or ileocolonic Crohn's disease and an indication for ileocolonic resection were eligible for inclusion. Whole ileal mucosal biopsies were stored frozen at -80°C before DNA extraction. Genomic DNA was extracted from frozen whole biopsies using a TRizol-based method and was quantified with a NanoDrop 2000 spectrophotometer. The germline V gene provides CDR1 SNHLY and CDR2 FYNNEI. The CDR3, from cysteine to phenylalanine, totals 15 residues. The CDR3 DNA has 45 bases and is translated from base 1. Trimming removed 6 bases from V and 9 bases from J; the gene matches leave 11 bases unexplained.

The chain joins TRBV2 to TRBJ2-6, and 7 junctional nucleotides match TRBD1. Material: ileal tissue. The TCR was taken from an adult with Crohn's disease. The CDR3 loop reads CASRDDREKVNVLTF. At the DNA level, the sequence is TGTGCCAGCAGAGACGACAGGGAGAAGGTCAACGTCCTGACTTTC.